The source of this TCR beta chain is a study of molecular identifiers for immune sequencing clone quantification. Study-wide background: Replicates split RNA from approximately 22,000 or 94,000 naive CD8 cells five ways, and the researchers sequenced four portions. Study-wide points: Over 98% of effector molecules, but under 1% in naive cells, were held by clones with more than 20 RNA copies. A shared barcode on identical TCR molecules could lead to underestimated sizes for highly expanded clones.

This clonotype was counted many times. Its target is not known. CDR1 is MNHEY, CDR2 SVGAGI, per germline. The CDR3 loop spans 15 amino acids. J lost 2 bases, V lost 6 bases, and 8 bases had no gene match. TCRdb re-called the PCR reads through MiXCR, storing one row per CDR3 protein. The repertoire has just over 40,000 distinct CDR3 sequences, 18% of them found once; the top ten carry about 6.6%. This clonotype was sampled from a human donor in good health. Some libraries in this study had Jurkat cell RNA spiked in. The sequenced sample was naive CD8+ T cells from blood, with Jurkat cell RNA spiked in. Subset denoted: FACS-sorted CD8+CD4-CCR7+CD45RA+ naive T cells. The V call is TRBV6-5, the J call TRBJ2-7; 9 bases align to TRBD2. The CDR3 DNA reads as TGTGCCAGCAGCCCGACCGCTAGCGGGACCTACGAGCAGTACTTC. Protein sequence: CASSPTASGTYEQYF.